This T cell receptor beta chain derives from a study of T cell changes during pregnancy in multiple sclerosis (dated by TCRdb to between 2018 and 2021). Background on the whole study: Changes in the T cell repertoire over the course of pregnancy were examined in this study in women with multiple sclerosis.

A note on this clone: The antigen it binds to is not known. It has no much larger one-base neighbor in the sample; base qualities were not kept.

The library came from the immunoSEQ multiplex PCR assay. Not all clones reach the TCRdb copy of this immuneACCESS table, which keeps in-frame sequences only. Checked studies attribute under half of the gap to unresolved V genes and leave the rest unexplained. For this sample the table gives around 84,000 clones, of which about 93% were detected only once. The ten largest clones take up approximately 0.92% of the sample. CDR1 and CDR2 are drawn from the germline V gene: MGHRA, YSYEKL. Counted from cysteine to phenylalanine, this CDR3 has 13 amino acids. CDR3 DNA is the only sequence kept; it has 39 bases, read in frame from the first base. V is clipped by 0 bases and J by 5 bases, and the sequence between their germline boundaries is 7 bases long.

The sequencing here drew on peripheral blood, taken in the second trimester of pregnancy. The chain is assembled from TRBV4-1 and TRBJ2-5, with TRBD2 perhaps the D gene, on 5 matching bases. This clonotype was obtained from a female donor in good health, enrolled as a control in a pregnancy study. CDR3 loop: CASSQDGEETQYF. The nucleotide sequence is TGCGCCAGCAGCCAAGATGGGGAGGAGACCCAGTACTTC.